A single sample gave rise to the 25 T cell receptor beta chains below, sequenced in a study of T cell responses to AZD1222 COVID-19 vaccine (dated by TCRdb to the early 2020s). The time point label, read with the paper, signifies: about 28 days (+/-7) after the second vaccine dose. Library prep was done by the immunoSEQ multiplex PCR assay. The table comes from immuneACCESS by way of TCRdb, which keeps in-frame sequences with V and J called. Part of the clones is missing from these tables; in studies checked, under half for an unresolved V gene and the rest for unknown reasons. The sample contains about 150,000 clones, around 90% of them found a single time. About 6% of the sample is held by the ten biggest clonotypes. The material sequenced was peripheral blood, taken 28 days after the second AZD1222 dose. These receptors were collected from an adult who received the AZD1222 COVID-19 vaccine.

This clone appeared a single time. V and J are TRBV15 and TRBJ1-5, with 8 bases matching TRBD1. Germline V gene sequence: CDR1 LNHNV, CDR2 YYDKDF (reference sequence). The CDR3 loop spans 16 amino acids. J gave up 6 bases and V 3 bases, and 10 bases lay outside the gene matches. The CDR3 loop reads CATSRTSDRVRQPQHF. CDR3 DNA sequence: TGTGCCACCAGCAGGACATCGGACAGGGTTCGTCAGCCCCAGCATTTT.

The DNA for the CDR3 is TGTGCCAGCAGCAGCAACGGACAGTCCCGAGAGACCCAGTACTTC. Encoded protein: CASSSNGQSRETQYF. V gene TRBV28 combines with J gene TRBJ2-5; D might be TRBD1 (6 bases). The CDR3 consists of 15 residues. V was trimmed by 6 bases and J by 4 bases, leaving 18 bases between them. Germline V lookup: CDR1 MDHEN, CDR2 SYDVKM.

The chain carries TRBV28 and TRBJ1-5, with TRBD1 as a possible D gene (6 bases). Deletions cut 11 bases from V and 6 bases from J, with 20 bases between. This CDR3 region has 14 residues. Per germline, CDR1 MDHEN and CDR2 SYDVKM. The CDR3 sequence: CADGAAIGGQPQHF. The CDR3 bases are TGTGCCGACGGGGCAGCCATAGGGGGTCAGCCCCAGCATTTT. Based on the CDR3 plus reference TRBV28 and TRBJ1-5, the full variable domain is DVKVTQSSRYLVKRTGEKVFLECVQDMDHENMFWYRQDPGLGLRLIYFSYDVKMKEKGDIPEGYSVSREKKERFSLILESASTNQTSMYLCADGAAIGGQPQHFGDGTRLSIL.

J is TRBJ2-7 and V is TRBV27; the D call may be TRBD1 or TRBD2 (5 bases each). This CDR3 is built from 14 residues. Germline CDR1 is MNHEY and CDR2 is SMNVEV (reference sequence). The germline V and J ends were trimmed by 5 bases and 0 bases, with 11 bases remaining between them. CDR3: CASSPRGISYEQYF. The CDR3 DNA reads as TGTGCCAGCAGTCCGAGGGGTATCTCCTACGAGCAGTACTTC.

The chain recombines TRBV10-2 with TRBJ1-1, with D perhaps TRBD1 (5 bases). Germline V gene data show CDR1 as WSHSY and CDR2 as SAAADI. This CDR3 contains 13 residues. Trimming pared 3 bases from V and 1 base from J, leaving 6 bases between. CDR3: CASSEQANTEAFF. In DNA form, the CDR3 reads TGCGCCAGCAGTGAACAGGCGAACACTGAAGCTTTCTTT.

Notes on this clone: This CDR3 is also generated by other DNA sequences in the sample. The chain has TRBV5-4 and TRBJ1-6; the match to TRBD1 covers 10 bases. The germline CDR1 and CDR2 sequences are SGHNT and YYREEE (reference sequence). This CDR3 is built from 15 residues. V trimming: 0 bases; J trimming: 8 bases; junction bases outside the gene matches: 2. The CDR3 DNA is TGTGCCAGCAGCTTGGCCGGGACAGGGGATTCACCCCTCCACTTT. It encodes CASSLAGTGDSPLHF. Variable domain in full (rest from reference TRBV5-4 and TRBJ1-6): ETGVTQSPTHLIKTRGQQVTLRCSSQSGHNTVSWYQQALGQGPQFIFQYYREEENGRGNFPPRFSGLQFPNYSSELNVNALELDDSALYLCASSLAGTGDSPLHFGNGTRLTVT.

The chain links TRBV10-1 to TRBJ2-3, with a weak D call TRBD2 (5 bases). The germline gives CDR1 WNHNN, CDR2 SYGVQD (reference sequence). Deletions cut 6 bases from V and 4 bases from J, with 20 bases between. The CDR3 is 16 residues long. CDR3 sequence: CASRSREAGEPDTQYF. The CDR3 DNA reads as TGCGCCAGCAGGTCCCGAGAGGCGGGTGAGCCAGATACGCAGTATTTT.

V usage is TRBV28 and J usage is TRBJ2-2, with unresolved D. The ends were cut back, 3 bases at V and 3 bases at J, with 5 bases in the middle. The CDR3 covers 13 residues. CDR1 is MDHEN and CDR2 is SYDVKM in the germline V gene. CDR3 region: CASSFLDTGELFF. For the CDR3, the DNA is TGTGCCAGCAGTTTTCTCGACACCGGGGAGCTGTTTTTT.

The chain joins TRBV11-2 to TRBJ1-5, with unresolved D. Germline values: CDR1 SGHAT, CDR2 FQNNGV. Trimming left V 0 bases short and J 3 bases short, with 6 bases between. This CDR3 is built from 14 residues. CDR3 amino acids: CASSLEGYNQPQHF. CDR3 sequence (DNA): TGTGCCAGCAGCTTAGAGGGGTACAATCAGCCCCAGCATTTT.

The chain links TRBV28 to TRBJ2-1; 14 positions match TRBD2. Trimming removed 10 bases from V and 8 bases from J; junction bases left unmatched: 7. CDR1 is MDHEN and CDR2 is SYDVKM in the germline V gene. This CDR3 comprises 14 residues. The CDR3 spells CATIGLAGGYEQFF. CDR3 bases: TGTGCCACAATTGGACTAGCGGGGGGATATGAGCAGTTCTTC.

This clone appeared a single time. The V gene is TRBV19, the J gene TRBJ2-5; 7 bases match TRBD2. The CDR3 runs to 11 residues. Germline CDR1 LNHDA, CDR2 SQIVND (reference sequence). J lost 5 bases, V lost 7 bases, and 1 base had no gene match. This CDR3 is CASIGGETQYF. As DNA, the CDR3 is TGTGCCAGTATCGGGGGGGAGACCCAGTACTTC.

V is TRBV4-1 and J is TRBJ2-1, with D perhaps matching TRBD2 (6 bases). Germline-derived CDR1 and CDR2 are MGHRA and YSYEKL. V lost 8 bases and J 4 bases, leaving 27 bases between the germline ends. The CDR3 runs to 18 residues. This chain's CDR3 is CASEPYWDRGGKYNEQFF. The CDR3 coding sequence is TGCGCCAGCGAACCCTACTGGGACCGAGGAGGGAAATACAATGAGCAGTTCTTC.

The V call is TRBV30, the J call TRBJ1-2; possible D gene TRBD1, 6 bases. V was pared by 5 bases and J by 4 bases, with 17 bases between. The CDR3 sequence is 14 residues long. Germline values: CDR1 GTSNPN, CDR2 SVGIG (reference sequence). The CDR3 is CAWGSYRAAYGYTF. For the CDR3, the DNA is TGTGCCTGGGGATCCTACAGGGCCGCCTATGGCTACACCTTC.

The gene calls are TRBV6-6 and TRBJ1-6, with 7 positions matching TRBD1. Trimming removed 5 bases from V and 9 bases from J; junction bases left unmatched: 10. Per germline, CDR1 MNHNY and CDR2 SVGAGI (reference sequence). The CDR3 length is 15 residues. The chain's CDR3 is CASSRSRDSSSPLHF. DNA for the CDR3: TGTGCCAGCAGTAGGTCAAGGGACAGCAGTTCACCCCTCCACTTT.

V and J are TRBV4-3 and TRBJ1-1, with D possibly TRBD1 on 6 matching bases. The V end lost 0 bases, the J end lost 4 bases, and 18 bases lay between the germline ends. The germline V gene encodes CDR1 LGHNA and CDR2 YSLEER. The CDR3 is 17 amino acids. CDR3 sequence: CASSQEVSGAEFTEAFF. The CDR3 region has the DNA TGCGCCAGCAGCCAAGAGGTGTCAGGGGCTGAATTCACTGAAGCTTTCTTT.

The gene calls are TRBV5-1 and TRBJ2-1, with 8 nucleotides matching TRBD1. The CDR3 extends over 13 amino acids. Germline V lookup: CDR1 SGHRS, CDR2 YFSETQ. V was clipped by 3 bases and J by 7 bases; unmatched bases: 3. CDR3 nucleotide sequence: TGCGCCAGCAGCTACCGGACAGGGAATGAGCAGTTCTTC. Its protein product is CASSYRTGNEQFF. Combining the CDR3 with reference TRBV5-1 and TRBJ2-1 gives the whole variable domain KAGVTQTPRYLIKTRGQQVTLSCSPISGHRSVSWYQQTPGQGLQFLFEYFSETQRNKGNFPGRFSGRQFSNSRSEMNVSTLELGDSALYLCASSYRTGNEQFFGPGTRLTVL.

The rearrangement uses TRBV5-1 and TRBJ1-2; perhaps TRBD1 as D (6 bases). The CDR3 runs 13 residues. V was clipped by 4 bases and J by 3 bases, with 10 bases between them. Germline loops: CDR1 SGHRS, CDR2 YFSETQ. For the CDR3, the DNA is TGCGCCAGCAGCGAACAGGGAGACTATGGCTACACCTTC. As protein: CASSEQGDYGYTF. The whole variable domain, filled in from reference TRBV5-1 and TRBJ1-2, reads KAGVTQTPRYLIKTRGQQVTLSCSPISGHRSVSWYQQTPGQGLQFLFEYFSETQRNKGNFPGRFSGRQFSNSRSEMNVSTLELGDSALYLCASSEQGDYGYTFGSGTRLTVV.

V and J are TRBV5-1 and TRBJ2-2, with TRBD2 identical over 9 bases. From germline, CDR1 is SGHRS and CDR2 YFSETQ. This CDR3 region has 14 residues. The junction had 5 bases not matched to a gene; V was cut back by 6 bases and J by 5 bases. This CDR3 reads CASTASGNTGELFF. The CDR3 DNA is TGCGCCAGCACAGCTAGCGGGAATACCGGGGAGCTGTTTTTT. Combining the CDR3 with reference TRBV5-1 and TRBJ2-2 gives the whole variable domain KAGVTQTPRYLIKTRGQQVTLSCSPISGHRSVSWYQQTPGQGLQFLFEYFSETQRNKGNFPGRFSGRQFSNSRSEMNVSTLELGDSALYLCASTASGNTGELFFGEGSRLTVL.

The chain joins TRBV5-4 to TRBJ1-1; 8 bases fit TRBD1. The CDR3 covers 14 residues. Trimming cost V 5 bases and J 4 bases; bases outside gene matches: 7. Germline CDR1 SGHNT, CDR2 YYREEE (reference sequence). CDR3 protein: CASRHGQGGTEAFF. In nucleotides, the CDR3 is TGTGCCAGCAGACACGGACAGGGCGGCACTGAAGCTTTCTTT.

This clone showed up just once. The chain recombines TRBV4-1 with TRBJ2-7; D is undetermined. Germline CDR1 reads MGHRA; CDR2 reads YSYEKL. CDR3 length: 15 residues. V gave up 2 bases and J gave up 4 bases, with 15 bases separating them. The CDR3 coding sequence is TGCGCCAGCAGCCAAACCGGCCCCGGATCTTACGAGCAGTACTTC. Encoded protein: CASSQTGPGSYEQYF.

The chain has TRBV5-6 and TRBJ2-3; 10 bases line up with TRBD2. With V trimmed by 1 base and J by 2 bases, 4 bases remained unmatched. The CDR3 is 16 amino acids. The germline V gene encodes CDR1 SGHDT and CDR2 YYEEEE. CDR3 sequence reads: CASSLKLAGVTDTQYF. In DNA, the CDR3 is TGTGCCAGCAGCTTGAAGCTAGCGGGAGTCACAGATACGCAGTATTTT. Drawing the rest from reference TRBV5-6 and TRBJ2-3, the complete variable domain is DAGVTQSPTHLIKTRGQQVTLRCSPKSGHDTVSWYQQALGQGPQFIFQYYEEEERQRGNFPDRFSGHQFPNYSSELNVNALLLGDSALYLCASSLKLAGVTDTQYFGPGTRLTVL.

This sequence joins TRBV9 and TRBJ2-5; 7 nucleotides agree with TRBD2. V dropped 0 bases and J dropped 5; count of bases not matched to a gene: 4. The length of the CDR3 is 14 residues. Germline V lookup: CDR1 SGDLS, CDR2 YYNGEE. The CDR3 spells CASSVGLASETQYF. CDR3 nucleotides: TGTGCCAGCAGCGTAGGACTAGCTAGCGAGACCCAGTACTTC. The full variable domain, completed using reference TRBV9 and TRBJ2-5, is DSGVTQTPKHLITATGQRVTLRCSPRSGDLSVYWYQQSLDQGLQFLIQYYNGEERAKGNILERFSAQQFPDLHSELNLSSLELGDSALYFCASSVGLASETQYFGPGTRLLVL.

This sequence joins TRBV6-5 and TRBJ1-4; no clear D. The ends were cut back, 0 bases at V and 3 bases at J, with 8 bases in the middle. The CDR3 totals 15 residues. Looked up from germline, CDR1 is MNHEY and CDR2 is SVGAGI. CDR3 DNA sequence: TGTGCCAGCAGTTACTCGGCCAGCCCTAATGAAAAACTGTTTTTT. Protein sequence: CASSYSASPNEKLFF.

V is TRBV4-1 and J is TRBJ2-5; D remains unclear. Germline CDR1 and CDR2: MGHRA and YSYEKL. CDR3 size: 15 residues. Trimming stripped 0 bases from V and 5 bases from J, with 13 bases between. The CDR3 region is CASSQEYPKGETQYF. The CDR3 DNA is TGCGCCAGCAGCCAAGAATACCCAAAGGGCGAGACCCAGTACTTC.

CDR3: CASSERQGASGNTIYF. The CDR3 DNA reads TGTGCCAGCAGTGAAAGACAGGGGGCGAGCGGAAACACCATATATTTT. The chain recombines TRBV2 with TRBJ1-3; 10 nucleotides match TRBD1. J was trimmed by 4 bases and V by 2 bases; bases with no gene match: 5. The length of the CDR3 is 16 residues. Germline V CDR1 and CDR2: SNHLY, FYNNEI. Combining the CDR3 with reference TRBV2 and TRBJ1-3 gives the whole variable domain EPEVTQTPSHQVTQMGQEVILRCVPISNHLYFYWYRQILGQKVEFLVSFYNNEISEKSEIFDDQFSVERPDGSNFTLKIRSTKLEDSAMYFCASSERQGASGNTIYFGEGSWLTVV.